The next 15 T cell receptor beta chains were all read from a single sample in a study of T cell responses to AZD1222 COVID-19 vaccine. Using immunoSEQ multiplex PCR, the repertoire was profiled, and TCRdb retains in-frame clones only, with some absent. Here the sample spans 150,000 or so clones, roughly 92% being singletons. The sequences come from peripheral blood, collected on day 0 of AZD1222 vaccination. These receptors all come from an adult in good health.

The V gene is TRBV15, the J gene TRBJ1-5; D is ambiguous. Germline CDR1 LNHNV, CDR2 YYDKDF (reference sequence). Trimming removed 0 bases at V and 4 bases at J, with 13 bases between. CDR3 length: 16 amino acids. CDR3 amino acids: CATSRDPWVQNQPQHF. The CDR3 DNA is TGTGCCACCAGCAGAGATCCGTGGGTCCAGAATCAGCCCCAGCATTTT.

V is TRBV2 and J is TRBJ1-1; D is undetermined. The V and J ends lost 8 bases and 2 bases respectively, with 6 bases between them. The germline V gene encodes CDR1 SNHLY and CDR2 FYNNEI. The CDR3 sequence is 11 residues long. CDR3 DNA sequence: TGTGCCAGCGCACGAAACACTGAAGCTTTCTTT. Residues: CASARNTEAFF.

The chain is built from TRBV5-6 and TRBJ1-2; D is perhaps TRBD1 (6 bases). Per the germline V gene, CDR1 is SGHDT and CDR2 is YYEEEE. V was clipped by 5 bases and J by 8 bases, with 19 bases between them. CDR3 length equals 14 residues. In DNA, the CDR3 is TGTGCCAGCAGATTCCGGGACACCACTATCGGCTACACCTTC. As protein: CASRFRDTTIGYTF.

The V gene is TRBV19, the J gene TRBJ1-5; TRBD1 might be the D (5 bases). The length of the CDR3 is 14 residues. CDR1 LNHDA and CDR2 SQIVND come from the germline V gene (reference sequence). The V end was cut by 4 bases, the J end by 1 base, with 8 bases between. The CDR3 DNA is TGTGCCAGTAGTACGTGGGGGAGCAATCAGCCCCAGCATTTT. Translating it yields CASSTWGSNQPQHF. Supplemented by reference TRBV19 and TRBJ1-5, the full variable domain reads DGGITQSPKYLFRKEGQNVTLSCEQNLNHDAMYWYRQDPGQGLRLIYYSQIVNDFQKGDIAEGYSVSREKKESFPLTVTSAQKNPTAFYLCASSTWGSNQPQHFGDGTRLSIL.

This chain connects TRBV24-1 to TRBJ1-5; no reliable D call. Germline V gene sequence: CDR1 KGHDR, CDR2 SFDVKD. The CDR3 contains 16 residues. Trimming cost V 1 base and J 2 bases, with 11 bases left between them. The DNA for the CDR3 is TGTGCCACCAGTGATTTAAGAGTTGGTGGCAATCAGCCCCAGCATTTT. This translates into CATSDLRVGGNQPQHF.

The rearrangement uses TRBV10-3 and TRBJ2-2, with 7 bases aligning to TRBD1. The CDR3 spans 15 residues. Germline V gene sequence: CDR1 ENHRY, CDR2 SYGVKD. Trimming cost V 0 bases and J 6 bases; bases outside gene matches: 4. As DNA, the CDR3 is TGTGCCATCAGTGAGTCAGGGGGCGCCTCCGGGGAGCTGTTTTTT. Translating gives CAISESGGASGELFF.

The genes are TRBV11-2 and TRBJ1-2, with a tentative D call TRBD1 (6 bases). CDR1 and CDR2 from the germline V gene are SGHAT and FQNNGV. V lost 1 base, J lost 4 bases, and 13 bases lay in between. This CDR3 is 15 amino acids long. CDR3 DNA sequence: TGTGCCAGCAGCTTAGGGTCTAGGACAGTCTATGGCTACACCTTC. Protein: CASSLGSRTVYGYTF.

The chain employs TRBV5-1 and TRBJ1-6; 7 bases are a match to TRBD1. V shed 5 bases and J 7 bases; nucleotides not matched to a gene: 6. The CDR3 loop spans 14 amino acids. The V gene's germline CDR1 is SGHRS and CDR2 YFSETQ. The CDR3 region is CASRVTGQNSPLHF. The CDR3 nucleotides read TGCGCCAGCAGGGTTACGGGACAGAATTCACCCCTCCACTTT.

This clone was recorded only once. This rearrangement joins TRBV18 to TRBJ2-1, with D hard to call. Between the trimmed V and J ends, which lost 3 bases and 7 bases, there was a span of 16 bases. In germline, CDR1 is KGHSH, CDR2 LQKENI. The CDR3 sequence is 15 residues long. CDR3 region: CASSPSLPDINEQFF. Here the CDR3 DNA reads TGTGCCAGCTCACCCTCGTTACCTGATATTAATGAGCAGTTCTTC.

This clone occurred once. The chain has TRBV19 and TRBJ1-2; D possibly corresponds to TRBD1 (5 bases). The CDR3 consists of 12 residues. V gave up 6 bases and J gave up 6 bases, with 11 bases separating them. Germline CDR1 and CDR2: LNHDA and SQIVND (reference sequence). The CDR3 is CASSRQGDGYTF. In nucleotides, the CDR3 is TGTGCCAGTAGCAGGCAGGGAGATGGCTACACCTTC.

Notes on this clone: Other DNA sequences in this sample translate to the same CDR3. The V and J genes are TRBV4-1 and TRBJ1-1; unclear D gene. Trimming removed 0 bases from V and 2 bases from J, with 10 bases in between. CDR1 is MGHRA and CDR2 is YSYEKL in the germline V gene. This CDR3 region has 15 residues. This chain's CDR3 is CASSQDLRGNTEAFF. The DNA of the CDR3 is TGCGCCAGCAGCCAAGATCTTCGAGGTAACACTGAAGCTTTCTTT.

Here the CDR3 reads CACLDKGGEKLFF. CDR3 bases: TGTGCCTGTTTGGACAAAGGGGGCGAAAAACTGTTTTTT. The chain uses TRBV30 and TRBJ1-4; 7 bases line up with TRBD1. The CDR3 extends over 13 amino acids. Trimming at V came to 6 bases and at J to 8 bases, leaving 9 bases not matched to a gene. Germline V lookup: CDR1 GTSNPN, CDR2 SVGIG (reference sequence).

The genes are TRBV2 and TRBJ1-5, with D unresolved. Germline V gene sequence: CDR1 SNHLY, CDR2 FYNNEI. V was cut by 1 base and J by 3 bases, with 7 bases left in between. This CDR3 has 14 amino acids. The DNA of the CDR3 is TGTGCCAGCAGTGAAGTGTCGTACAATCAGCCCCAGCATTTT. This codes for CASSEVSYNQPQHF.

In its sample, this clone was seen once. V and J are TRBV15 and TRBJ1-2; weak D call: TRBD1 (6 bases). The CDR3 length is 14 residues. Trimming stripped 0 bases from V and 2 bases from J, with 7 bases between. CDR1 LNHNV and CDR2 YYDKDF come from the germline V gene (reference sequence). The CDR3 loop is CATSRDQGNYGYTF. DNA of the CDR3: TGTGCCACCAGCAGAGATCAGGGGAACTATGGCTACACCTTC.

The chain couples TRBV24-1 to TRBJ1-5; the D gene is possibly TRBD1 (6 bases). Germline lookup yields CDR1 KGHDR and CDR2 SFDVKD. V lost 7 bases and J 0 bases, leaving 21 bases between the germline ends. CDR3 length equals 18 residues. The CDR3 region is CATRQRQEAKHSNQPQHF. CDR3 DNA sequence: TGTGCCACCAGGCAAAGACAGGAGGCTAAACATAGCAATCAGCCCCAGCATTTT.